This TCR beta chain is from a study of T-cell reconstitution after alpha-beta-depleted transplantation in children. For TCRbeta, the library was prepared with unique molecular identifiers. TCRdb called the PCR reads again in MiXCR, with one record for every CDR3 protein. The profile covers a few hundred thousand distinct CDR3 sequences, with 12% appearing a single time and about 5% taken by the ten largest. This CDR3 is built from 13 residues. Trimming took off 5 bases at V and 5 bases at J, with 11 bases between the two ends. Germline-derived CDR1 and CDR2 are MNHEY and SVGEGT. This clonotype was observed a few times.

This rearrangement joins TRBV6-2 or TRBV6-3 to TRBJ2-3, with D maybe TRBD1 (5 bases). The clonotype comes from a human donor who donated a stem cell graft to a child with combined immunodeficiency. The sequencing here drew on PBMCs from the stem cell graft donor, taken from the stem cell graft. The CDR3 nucleotides read TGTGCCAGCAGTGGTGGGGCTAAAGATACGCAGTATTTT. Translating it yields CASSGGAKDTQYF.